This T cell receptor (beta chain) stems from a study of T cells in localized non-small cell lung cancer. Overall study findings and caveats: Because only a single region of the tumor was sequenced, heterogeneity remains possible. Higher adjacent-lung clonality was associated with shorter survival. In uninvolved adjacent lung, T cell clonality reached its highest value, exceeding tumor. Appearing in adjacent lung were a median roughly 60 of the top 100 tumor clones.

The V and J ends lost 1 base and 5 bases, in that order; junction bases with no gene match: 1. CDR3 length equals 14 residues. Looked up from germline, CDR1 is MDHEN and CDR2 is SYDVKM. Here immunoSEQ multiplex PCR was the method, and the copy in TCRdb shows in-frame clones only, minus some. The top ten hold roughly 18% of the sample, which has about 1,600 clones, roughly 30% seen once. This clone occurred a few times. Its antigen remains unknown. The rearrangement joins TRBV28 to TRBJ2-4, with TRBD1 identical over 8 bases. Material: lung tumor tissue, obtained before any cancer treatment. The origin of this receptor is a man between 40 and 70 years old with stage I lung adenocarcinoma. For the CDR3, the DNA is TGTGCCAGCAGTTTATTACAGGGGGAAAACATTCAGTACTTC. It codes for CASSLLQGENIQYF.